This TCR beta chain stems from a study of T cells in Graves' hyperthyroidism and ophthalmopathy. Across the whole study: Before treatment of any kind, peripheral blood was taken at initial diagnosis. Study results and limitations: Most clonotypes expanded in the thyroid (above 0.001) were also present in blood.

Looked up from germline, CDR1 is SGHRS and CDR2 is YFSETQ. The CDR3 length is 15 residues. This clonotype was observed a handful of times. Antigen specificity is unknown. One end of the junction does not line up with germline, which may come from a read error. Exclusion followed for patients with uncontrolled infection, other autoimmune disease, pregnancy or lactation. The TCR beta CDR3 regions underwent amplification using RNA transcripts as the source. In the first-round RT-PCR of the TCR CDR3, the HTBI primer set was used. TCRdb independently ran MiXCR on the multiplex PCR reads; one entry per CDR3 protein. This repertoire shows 550,000 to 600,000 distinct CDR3 sequences, 16% found once; its top ten account for around 18%.

The TCR originated in a woman aged 18-30 years with Graves' hyperthyroidism. Specimen: blood. V usage is TRBV5-1 and J usage is TRBJ2-7, with TRBD2 identical over 7 bases. CDR3 sequence: CASGLQSAGEYEQYF. For the CDR3, the DNA is TGCGCCAGCGGCTTACAAAGTGCGGGAGAGTACGAGCAGTACTTC. The full variable domain, completed using reference TRBV5-1 and TRBJ2-7, is KAGVTQTPRYLIKTRGQQVTLSCSPISGHRSVSWYQQTPGQGLQFLFEYFSETQRNKGNFPGRFSGRQFSNSRSEMNVSTLELGDSALYLCASGLQSAGEYEQYFGPGTRLTVT.